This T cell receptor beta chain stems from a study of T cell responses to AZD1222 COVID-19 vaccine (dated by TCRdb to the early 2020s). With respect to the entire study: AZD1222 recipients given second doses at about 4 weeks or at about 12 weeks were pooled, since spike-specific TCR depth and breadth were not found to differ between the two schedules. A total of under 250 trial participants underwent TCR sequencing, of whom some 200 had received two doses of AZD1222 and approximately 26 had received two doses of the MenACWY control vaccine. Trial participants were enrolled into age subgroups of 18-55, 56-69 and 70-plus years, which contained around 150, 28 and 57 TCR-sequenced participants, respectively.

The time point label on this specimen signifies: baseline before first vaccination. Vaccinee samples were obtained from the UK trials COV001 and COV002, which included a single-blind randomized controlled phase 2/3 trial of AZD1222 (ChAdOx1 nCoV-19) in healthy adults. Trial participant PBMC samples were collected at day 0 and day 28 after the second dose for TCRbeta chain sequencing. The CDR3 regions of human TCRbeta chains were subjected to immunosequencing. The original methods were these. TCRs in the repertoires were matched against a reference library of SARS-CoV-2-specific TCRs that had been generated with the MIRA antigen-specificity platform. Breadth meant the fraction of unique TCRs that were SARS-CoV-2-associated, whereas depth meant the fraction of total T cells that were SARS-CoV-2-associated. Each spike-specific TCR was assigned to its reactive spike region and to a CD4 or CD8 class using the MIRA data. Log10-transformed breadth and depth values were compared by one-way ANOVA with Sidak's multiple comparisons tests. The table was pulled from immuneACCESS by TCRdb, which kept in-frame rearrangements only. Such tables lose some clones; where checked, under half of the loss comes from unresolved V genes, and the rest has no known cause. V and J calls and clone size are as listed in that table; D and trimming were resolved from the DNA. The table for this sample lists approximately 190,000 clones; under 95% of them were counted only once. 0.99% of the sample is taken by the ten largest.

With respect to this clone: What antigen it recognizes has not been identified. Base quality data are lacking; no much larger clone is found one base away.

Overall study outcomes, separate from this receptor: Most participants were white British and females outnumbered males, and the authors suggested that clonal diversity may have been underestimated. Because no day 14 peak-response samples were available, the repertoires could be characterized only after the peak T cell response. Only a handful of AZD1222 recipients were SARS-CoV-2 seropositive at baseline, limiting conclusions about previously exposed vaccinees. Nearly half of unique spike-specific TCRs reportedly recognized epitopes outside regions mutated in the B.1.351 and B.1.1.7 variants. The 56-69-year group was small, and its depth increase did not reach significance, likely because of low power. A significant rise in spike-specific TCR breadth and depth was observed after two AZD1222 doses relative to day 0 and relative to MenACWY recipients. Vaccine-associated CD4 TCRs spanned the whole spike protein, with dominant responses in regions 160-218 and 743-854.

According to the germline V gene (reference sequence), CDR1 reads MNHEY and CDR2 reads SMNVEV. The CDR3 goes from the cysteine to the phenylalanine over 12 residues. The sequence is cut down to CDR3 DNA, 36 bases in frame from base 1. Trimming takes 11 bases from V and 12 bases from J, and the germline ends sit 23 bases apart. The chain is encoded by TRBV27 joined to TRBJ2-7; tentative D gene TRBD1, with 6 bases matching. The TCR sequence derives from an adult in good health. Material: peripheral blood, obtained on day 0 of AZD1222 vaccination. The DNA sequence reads TGTGCCGGCTGGATGTTTATCCCCAGGGGGTACTTC. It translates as CAGWMFIPRGYF.